This entry is about one TCR beta chain. Its target is unknown. Profiling relied on immunoSEQ multiplex PCR, and the TCRdb table lists in-frame clones only, not all of them. The profile shows fewer than 300,000 clones, over 75% of them singletons. The sample belongs to a study of Ad26.COV2.S vaccination and SARS-CoV-2 variants. Study-level results: Non-spike TCR breadth showed similarity between vaccine and placebo recipients.

CDR3 length: 15 residues. CDR1 is SGHDT, CDR2 YYEEEE, per germline. V lost 0 bases and J 11 bases, leaving 20 bases between the germline ends. Described treatment: 15 to 20 received Ad26.COV2.S at low or high dose, single or two shots; roughly five received placebo; per-sample allocation not given. Specimen acquisition occurred on day 63 following the initial vaccine or placebo injection. Ad26.COV2.S expressed prefusion-stabilized spike from the original Wuhan strain. Sequences were derived from peripheral blood, sampled in a trial of Ad26.COV2.S vaccine versus placebo. This clonotype was obtained from a person aged 18-60 years who received the Ad26.COV2.S COVID-19 vaccine or a placebo. The genes are TRBV5-6 and TRBJ1-1, with D unresolved. The CDR3 reads CASSLDAPGGIRAFF. DNA of the CDR3: TGTGCCAGCAGCTTGGATGCACCAGGTGGGATTCGGGCTTTCTTT.